One sample yielded the 22 T cell receptor beta chains listed below, sequenced in a study of radiotherapy plus CTLA-4 blockade in lung cancer (dated by TCRdb to 2016 to 2019). Receptor amplification or capture employed the immunoSEQ multiplex PCR assay. Not all clones reach the TCRdb copy of this immuneACCESS table, which keeps in-frame sequences only. Checked studies attribute under half of the gap to unresolved V genes and leave the rest unexplained. The sample profile shows tens of thousands of clones; roughly 85% of them were found once. Over 0.75% of the sample is held by the ten biggest clonotypes. The sample consisted of peripheral blood, taken from a patient treated with radiotherapy plus ipilimumab. These receptors came from a human donor with non-small cell lung cancer who had stable disease on radiotherapy plus ipilimumab.

The gene calls are TRBV11-2 and TRBJ1-6; D is unresolved. V was pared by 5 bases and J by 5 bases, with 7 bases between. The V gene's germline CDR1 is SGHAT and CDR2 FQNNGV. The CDR3 is 13 amino acids. Written as DNA, the CDR3 is TGTGCCAGCAGCCGTACGGATAATTCACCCCTCCACTTT. Its translation: CASSRTDNSPLHF.

The rearrangement joins TRBV7-9 to TRBJ1-1; D gene unclear. The CDR3 extends over 11 amino acids. The V gene's germline CDR1 is SEHNR and CDR2 FQNEAQ (reference sequence). Trimming took off 5 bases at V and 10 bases at J, with 11 bases between the two ends. CDR3 sequence: CASSLTAGAFF. CDR3 DNA: TGTGCCAGCAGCCTTACGGCGGGAGCTTTCTTT.

About this clone: An end of the junction does not agree with germline; a read error may underlie this. The chain recombines TRBV7-9 with TRBJ2-7; D might be TRBD2 (6 bases). The CDR3 has 11 residues. The germline gives CDR1 SEHNR, CDR2 FQNEAQ (reference sequence). The chain's CDR3 is CASTPGDRLHF. DNA of the CDR3: TGTGCCAGCACCCCGGGGGACCGCTTGCACTTC.

This sequence joins TRBV6-5 and TRBJ2-3; TRBD1 is a possible D gene (8 bases). With 8 bases removed from V and 4 bases from J, the gap between germline ends came to 19 bases. Germline CDR1 is MNHEY and CDR2 is SVGAGI. The CDR3 has 15 amino acids. DNA of the CDR3: TGTGCCAGCTTATCCTGGACAGGGAGGGCAGATACGCAGTATTTT. Translation gives CASLSWTGRADTQYF.

This chain links TRBV7-3 with TRBJ1-1; a weak D match, TRBD1 (6 bases). This CDR3 has 14 residues. In germline, CDR1 is SGHTA, CDR2 FQGTGA. Between the trimmed V and J ends, which lost 2 bases and 5 bases, there was a span of 12 bases. CDR3 nucleotides: TGTGCCAGCAGCTTATTGGACAGCGGGACTGAAGCTTTCTTT. Translating it yields CASSLLDSGTEAFF. The full variable domain, its missing parts supplied by reference TRBV7-3 and TRBJ1-1, is GAGVSQTPSNKVTEKGKYVELRCDPISGHTALYWYRQSLGQGPEFLIYFQGTGAADDSGLPNDRFFAVRPEGSVSTLKIQRTERGDSAVYLCASSLLDSGTEAFFGQGTRLTVV.

This chain connects TRBV18 to TRBJ2-5; 10 nucleotides agree with TRBD2. Germline assignment: CDR1 KGHSH and CDR2 LQKENI. The junction had 6 bases not matched to a gene; V was cut back by 7 bases and J by 4 bases. The CDR3 covers 14 residues. CDR3 sequence (DNA): TGTGCCAGCTTAATAGCGGGAGGATCAGAGACCCAGTACTTC. As protein: CASLIAGGSETQYF.

The rearrangement links TRBV7-3 to TRBJ2-5, with 8 bases that match TRBD2. V lost 3 bases, J lost 5 bases, and 11 bases stayed unmatched. Looked up from germline, CDR1 is SGHTA and CDR2 is FQGTGA. This CDR3 region has 16 residues. DNA of the CDR3: TGTGCCAGCAGCTTGGGGCTAGGCGGGAGGACGGAGACCCAGTACTTC. Translating gives CASSLGLGGRTETQYF.

The chain combines TRBV7-2 with TRBJ1-5; D remains ambiguous. Per germline, CDR1 SGHTA and CDR2 FQGNSA. The CDR3 loop spans 12 amino acids. Trimming removed 5 bases at V and 7 bases at J, with 9 bases between. CDR3 bases: TGTGCCAGCAGCCCGAGAAACCAGCCCCAGCATTTT. This sequence encodes CASSPRNQPQHF.

J is TRBJ1-1 and V is TRBV9; D ambiguous. Trimming took 0 bases from V and 0 from J, leaving 6 bases between them. This CDR3 contains 14 residues. Germline V lookup: CDR1 SGDLS, CDR2 YYNGEE. CDR3 protein: CASSVATVNTEAFF. DNA of the CDR3: TGTGCCAGCAGCGTAGCAACAGTGAACACTGAAGCTTTCTTT.

The chain joins TRBV28 to TRBJ2-1, with 9 bases lining up with TRBD2. This CDR3 has 15 amino acids. Germline CDR1 and CDR2: MDHEN and SYDVKM. V shed 7 bases and J 5 bases; nucleotides not matched to a gene: 9. DNA for the CDR3: TGTGCCAGCAAGGCGGGAGGGCCGAGGAACAATGAGCAGTTCTTC. It is translated as CASKAGGPRNNEQFF.

Only one count was recorded for this clone. The chain recombines TRBV7-2 with TRBJ1-1; TRBD1 matches at 10 bases. Trimming took 4 bases from V and 10 from J; bases not matched to a gene: 3. The CDR3 runs to 12 residues. The germline gives CDR1 SGHTA, CDR2 FQGNSA. CDR3 nucleotide sequence: TGTGCCAGCAGCTCCGGGACAGGGGTAGCTTTCTTT. This gives the protein CASSSGTGVAFF.

J is TRBJ1-1 and V is TRBV6-1, with TRBD1 matching over 11 bases. The CDR3 has 15 residues. Germline loops: CDR1 MNHNS, CDR2 SASEGT. V was pared by 5 bases and J by 5 bases, with 7 bases of the junction left unmatched. The DNA for the CDR3 is TGTGCCAGCAGTAAACGGACAGGGGGCGAGACTGAAGCTTTCTTT. It is translated as CASSKRTGGETEAFF.

The V call is TRBV7-9, the J call TRBJ2-7, with TRBD1 matching over 9 bases. Germline V gene data show CDR1 as SEHNR and CDR2 as FQNEAQ (reference sequence). This CDR3 has 15 amino acids. V shed 6 bases and J 5 bases; nucleotides not matched to a gene: 11. This CDR3 reads CASSQGGTGTHEQYF. The CDR3 nucleotides read TGTGCCAGCAGTCAAGGGGGGACAGGGACCCACGAGCAGTACTTC.

The J gene is TRBJ2-2, the V gene TRBV19; D remains unclear. In germline, CDR1 is LNHDA, CDR2 SQIVND (reference sequence). This CDR3 region has 13 residues. V was clipped by 7 bases and J by 2 bases, with 8 bases between them. The CDR3 DNA is TGTGCCAGTAAAGTGGGTAACACCGGGGAGCTGTTTTTT. The encoded protein is CASKVGNTGELFF.

This clone was picked up one time. As DNA, the CDR3 is TGTGCCGCCCGGCTAGCGGGAGGGGGAAGTACCGGGGAGCTGTTTTTT. This encodes CAARLAGGGSTGELFF. This chain joins TRBV6-6 and TRBJ2-2; 12 nucleotides agree with TRBD2. V was clipped by 11 bases and J by 5 bases; unmatched bases: 12. This CDR3 has 16 amino acids. Germline V gives CDR1 MNHNY, CDR2 SVGAGI (reference sequence).

The V call is TRBV6-5, the J call TRBJ2-5; TRBD1 or TRBD2 may be the D gene (5 bases each). CDR3 length: 13 amino acids. The ends were cut back, 3 bases at V and 5 bases at J, with 10 bases in the middle. The V gene's germline CDR1 is MNHEY and CDR2 SVGAGI. The CDR3 sequence: CASSYPGTETQYF. Here the CDR3 DNA reads TGTGCCAGCAGTTATCCAGGGACGGAGACCCAGTACTTC.

The chain is built from TRBV9 and TRBJ2-1; the D gene is possibly TRBD2 (7 bases). Germline V lookup: CDR1 SGDLS, CDR2 YYNGEE. The CDR3 has 17 amino acids. Trimming pared 3 bases from V and 4 bases from J, leaving 20 bases between. The CDR3 DNA reads as TGTGCCAGCAGCGAAAGAGGGGGGCGGGAGCCTTACAATGAGCAGTTCTTC. This codes for CASSERGGREPYNEQFF.

The chain combines TRBV7-9 with TRBJ2-7; TRBD1 matches 7 bases. Germline V lookup: CDR1 SEHNR, CDR2 FQNEAQ (reference sequence). The CDR3 has 15 residues. J gave up 3 bases and V 5 bases, and 10 bases lay outside the gene matches. CDR3 region: CASSARQGKVYEQYF. The CDR3 DNA reads TGTGCCAGCAGCGCAAGACAGGGAAAGGTCTACGAGCAGTACTTC. Using reference TRBV7-9 and TRBJ2-7 for the parts outside the CDR3, the full variable domain is DTGVSQNPRHKITKRGQNVTFRCDPISEHNRLYWYRQTLGQGPEFLTYFQNEAQLEKSRLLSDRFSAERPKGSFSTLEIQRTEQGDSAMYLCASSARQGKVYEQYFGPGTRLTVT.

This clone has only one observation. CDR3 protein: CASSALRLAGGPLTGELFF. Here the CDR3 DNA reads TGCGCCAGCAGTGCCCTCAGACTAGCGGGGGGGCCTCTCACCGGGGAGCTGTTTTTT. The chain carries TRBV10-2 and TRBJ2-2, with TRBD2 matching 14 bases. The V and J ends lost 4 bases and 4 bases, in that order; junction bases with no gene match: 11. Germline CDR1 and CDR2: WSHSY and SAAADI. This CDR3 spans 19 amino acids.

This chain links TRBV9 with TRBJ2-2; D is uncertain. The CDR3 contains 14 residues. The V and J ends lost 0 bases and 0 bases respectively, with 3 bases between them. Germline V CDR1 and CDR2: SGDLS, YYNGEE. The CDR3 region has the DNA TGTGCCAGCAGCGTAGCAACGAACACCGGGGAGCTGTTTTTT. As protein: CASSVATNTGELFF.

The chain recombines TRBV5-4 with TRBJ1-1; D not resolved. Germline values: CDR1 SGHNT, CDR2 YYREEE (reference sequence). The CDR3 is 13 amino acids. Deletions cut 2 bases from V and 0 bases from J, with 5 bases between. In DNA form, the CDR3 reads TGTGCCAGCAGCTTATCCCTGAACACTGAAGCTTTCTTT. Protein sequence: CASSLSLNTEAFF.

The CDR3 sequence: CATSSIEAGAYEQYF. Here the CDR3 DNA reads TGTGCCACCAGCAGTATTGAGGCGGGGGCCTACGAGCAGTACTTC. This sequence joins TRBV15 and TRBJ2-7, with TRBD2 matching 7 bases. The trim removed 3 bases at V and 2 bases at J, leaving 7 bases unmatched. In germline, CDR1 is LNHNV, CDR2 YYDKDF (reference sequence). The length of the CDR3 is 15 residues.